The 32 T cell receptor beta chains given below trace back to one sample, sequenced in a study of response to subunit inactivated influenza vaccine. MiXCR, run by TCRdb on the RT-PCR reads, gives a single entry per CDR3 protein. The sample lists over 800,000 distinct CDR3 sequences, over 20% occurring once. The material sequenced was PBMCs from blood, taken about 5 days after vaccination. All receptors come from a man aged 50 to 59 who received an inactivated influenza vaccine.

The chain combines TRBV20-1 with TRBJ2-7, with D perhaps being TRBD1 or TRBD2 (6 bases each). The CDR3 extends over 14 amino acids. Per germline, CDR1 DFQATT and CDR2 SNEGSKA (reference sequence). Deletions cut 4 bases from V and 4 bases from J, with 17 bases between. Here the CDR3 DNA reads TGCAGTGCTATGGGAGATAGGGGGGTTTACGAGCAGTACTTC. Translating it yields CSAMGDRGVYEQYF.

The chain links TRBV7-8 to TRBJ2-1; TRBD1 is a possible D gene (5 bases). This CDR3 has 13 residues. From germline, CDR1 is SGHVS and CDR2 FQNEAQ. V was pared by 5 bases and J by 10 bases, with 15 bases between. This CDR3 is CASSVPQGREQFF. The DNA of the CDR3 is TGTGCCAGCAGCGTTCCTCAGGGTCGGGAGCAGTTCTTC.

The rearrangement links TRBV14 to TRBJ2-1, with 14 bases fitting TRBD2. CDR3 length equals 17 residues. V gave up 4 bases and J gave up 6 bases; unmatched junction bases: 8. Germline loops: CDR1 SGHDN, CDR2 FVKESK. As DNA, the CDR3 is TGTGCCAGCAGCCCTCAGACTAGCGGGAGGGCCGCCAATGAGCAGTTCTTC. Translated, it gives CASSPQTSGRAANEQFF.

This sequence joins TRBV20-1 and TRBJ1-2; TRBD1 matches 9 bases. The CDR3 length is 15 residues. CDR1 DFQATT and CDR2 SNEGSKA come from the germline V gene (reference sequence). After removal of 2 bases from V and 7 bases from J, the junction contained 11 bases not matched to a gene. CDR3 bases: TGCAGTGCTAGACCGGACAGGGGTAATCTCTTTGGCTACACCTTC. It codes for CSARPDRGNLFGYTF.

The rearrangement links TRBV6-1 to TRBJ2-4; D is possibly TRBD1 (5 bases). V was cut by 1 base and J by 6 bases, with 16 bases left in between. CDR1 MNHNS and CDR2 SASEGT come from the germline V gene. The CDR3 is 16 amino acids. CDR3: CASSEVMGRILNIQYF. CDR3 DNA: TGTGCCAGCAGTGAAGTGATGGGGCGGATACTAAACATTCAGTACTTC.

Only a few counts were recorded for this clonotype. This chain links TRBV11-2 with TRBJ1-2; D is unresolved. The CDR3 is made up of 14 amino acids. V gave up 5 bases and J gave up 5 bases, with 15 bases separating them. Germline CDR1 is SGHAT and CDR2 is FQNNGV. CDR3 nucleotides: TGTGCCAGCAGCCCACAGCGAAACCGTTATGGCTACACCTTC. It specifies CASSPQRNRYGYTF. The entire variable domain, with the rest obtained from reference TRBV11-2 and TRBJ1-2, is as follows: EAGVAQSPRYKIIEKRQSVAFWCNPISGHATLYWYQQILGQGPKLLIQFQNNGVVDDSQLPKDRFSAERLKGVDSTLKIQPAKLEDSAVYLCASSPQRNRYGYTFGSGTRLTVV.

The chain carries TRBV12-3 or TRBV12-4 and TRBJ2-7; D gene unclear. Trimming left V 6 bases short and J 3 bases short, with 18 bases between. The CDR3 loop spans 15 amino acids. In DNA, the CDR3 is TGTGCCAGCAGGGGCTCTCAAGCCATCGACTACGAGCAGTACTTC. This codes for CASRGSQAIDYEQYF.

The chain is built from TRBV29-1 and TRBJ2-2; D unclear. V dropped 7 bases and J dropped 7 bases, with 13 bases sitting between them. The CDR3 sequence is 12 residues long. Germline CDR1 SQVTM, CDR2 ANQGSEA. The CDR3 DNA follows: TGCAGCGCTTCCGACATCAACGGGGAGCTGTTTTTT. Its protein product is CSASDINGELFF.

The table lists this clonotype with a few counts. The gene calls are TRBV5-6 and TRBJ2-7, with a possible D match to TRBD1 (6 bases). Germline CDR1 and CDR2: SGHDT and YYEEEE. The V end was cut by 4 bases, the J end by 3 bases, with 14 bases between. CDR3 length equals 14 residues. The CDR3 protein is CASSLDRRFYEQYF. For the CDR3, the DNA is TGTGCCAGCAGCCTCGACAGGAGATTCTACGAGCAGTACTTC.

CDR3 nucleotides: TGCAGTGCTCGACGGAGGGGGGACAGGGTAACGGATACGCAGTATTTT. Translated, it gives CSARRRGDRVTDTQYF. The V gene is TRBV20-1, the J gene TRBJ2-3; 9 nucleotides match TRBD1. CDR1 is DFQATT, CDR2 SNEGSKA, per germline (reference sequence). The CDR3 is 16 residues long. V lost 5 bases, J lost 6 bases, and 15 bases stayed unmatched.

The CDR3 loop is CAISWTGGYNEQFF. CDR3 DNA: TGTGCCATCAGTTGGACAGGGGGCTACAATGAGCAGTTCTTC. The chain joins TRBV10-3 to TRBJ2-1, with 10 bases aligning to TRBD1. After removal of 5 bases from V and 3 bases from J, the junction contained 1 base not matched to a gene. CDR3 length: 14 residues. Germline V gene sequence: CDR1 ENHRY, CDR2 SYGVKD.

This chain links TRBV4-3 with TRBJ2-7, with D possibly called TRBD1 or TRBD2 (5 bases each). Trimming removed 3 bases at V and 6 bases at J, with 15 bases between. CDR3 size: 14 residues. CDR1 and CDR2 (germline): LGHNA, YSLEER. The CDR3 protein is CASSQDTWRREQYF. DNA for the CDR3: TGCGCCAGCAGCCAGGACACGTGGAGGCGCGAGCAGTACTTC.

This chain joins TRBV7-9 and TRBJ2-5, with 12 bases identical to TRBD2. Germline assignment: CDR1 SEHNR and CDR2 FQNEAQ (reference sequence). The CDR3 extends over 16 amino acids. V was pared by 5 bases and J by 7 bases, with 11 bases of the junction left unmatched. The CDR3 protein is CASSTGLAGFPMTQYF. CDR3 bases: TGTGCCAGCAGCACGGGACTAGCGGGCTTTCCGATGACCCAGTACTTC.

This clonotype was detected many times. This sequence joins TRBV5-1 and TRBJ1-4; 9 bases fit TRBD1. V trimming: 0 bases; J trimming: 3 bases; junction bases outside the gene matches: 3. From germline, CDR1 is SGHRS and CDR2 YFSETQ. The CDR3 sequence is 16 residues long. The CDR3 region has the DNA TGCGCCAGCAGCTTGGAACAGGGGGCTGCTAATGAAAAACTGTTTTTT. Protein: CASSLEQGAANEKLFF.

This clonotype turned up a few times. This chain links TRBV20-1 with TRBJ2-5; D ambiguous. CDR3 length: 13 amino acids. The V end lost 3 bases, the J end lost 6 bases, and 14 bases lay between the germline ends. Germline V gene sequence: CDR1 DFQATT, CDR2 SNEGSKA (reference sequence). The DNA of the CDR3 is TGCAGTGCTAGCCCTCCCCAGTTGCAGACCCAGTACTTC. Translating it yields CSASPPQLQTQYF.

This clonotype was seen more than once but under ten times. The chain joins TRBV20-1 to TRBJ2-1; 8 bases fit TRBD1. Germline lookup yields CDR1 DFQATT and CDR2 SNEGSKA (reference sequence). Trimming at V came to 3 bases and at J to 4 bases, leaving 8 bases not matched to a gene. CDR3 length: 15 residues. CDR3 region: CSASPDQGAYNEQFF. The DNA for the CDR3 is TGCAGTGCTAGCCCGGATCAGGGGGCGTACAATGAGCAGTTCTTC.

The chain links TRBV5-1 to TRBJ2-5, with a possible D match to TRBD1 (8 bases). The CDR3 is 15 amino acids. Deletions cut 7 bases from V and 1 base from J, with 17 bases between. The germline CDR1 and CDR2 sequences are SGHRS and YFSETQ. The CDR3 reads CASGGQGGIQETQYF. The CDR3, as DNA: TGCGCCAGCGGCGGACAGGGAGGGATCCAAGAGACCCAGTACTTC.

The V and J genes are TRBV20-1 and TRBJ2-2, with D maybe TRBD2 (5 bases). V was shortened by 3 bases and J by 7 bases, with 18 bases between the two germline ends. The CDR3 is 15 amino acids. CDR1 and CDR2 from the germline V gene are DFQATT and SNEGSKA (reference sequence). DNA for the CDR3: TGCAGTGCTAGTCCTCCGCGCGGGCGGAACGGGGAGCTGTTTTTT. Encoded protein: CSASPPRGRNGELFF.

The rearrangement links TRBV12-3 or TRBV12-4 to TRBJ2-5; D is ambiguous. CDR3 length: 17 residues. Trimming removed 5 bases at V and 0 bases at J, with 19 bases between. The chain's CDR3 is CASSRKAASRNQETQYF. For the CDR3, the DNA is TGTGCCAGCAGTCGGAAGGCGGCAAGCCGAAACCAAGAGACCCAGTACTTC.

The CDR3 region is CASSLGWTGSYEQYF. Here the CDR3 DNA reads TGCGCCAGCAGCTTGGGTTGGACGGGTTCCTACGAGCAGTACTTC. The chain is built from TRBV5-1 and TRBJ2-7, with no clear D. Deletions cut 0 bases from V and 1 base from J, with 11 bases between. Germline V gene sequence: CDR1 SGHRS, CDR2 YFSETQ. CDR3 length equals 15 residues.

This chain uses TRBV4-3 with TRBJ2-7, with a weak D call TRBD2 (5 bases). Germline lookup yields CDR1 LGHNA and CDR2 YSLEER. V was trimmed by 3 bases and J by 3 bases, leaving 15 bases between them. This CDR3 has 15 residues. The CDR3: CASSQMRTSRYEQYF. The CDR3 DNA reads as TGCGCCAGCAGCCAGATGAGGACTTCTCGCTACGAGCAGTACTTC.

The chain is built from TRBV20-1 and TRBJ2-1, with TRBD2 identical over 15 bases. With V trimmed by 3 bases and J by 10 bases, 4 bases remained unmatched. This CDR3 is built from 14 residues. Germline V gene data show CDR1 as DFQATT and CDR2 as SNEGSKA (reference sequence). The DNA for the CDR3 is TGCAGTGCTAGGGGACTAGCGGGAGGATTCGAGCAGTTCTTC. It specifies CSARGLAGGFEQFF.

Only a few counts were recorded for this clonotype. The V gene is TRBV9, the J gene TRBJ2-2; TRBD1 matches 7 bases. The CDR3 spans 18 residues. Trimming cost V 5 bases and J 5 bases; bases outside gene matches: 18. Germline V gene data show CDR1 as SGDLS and CDR2 as YYNGEE. The CDR3 loop is CASSDRPLGDRGTGELFF. DNA of the CDR3: TGTGCCAGCAGTGATCGGCCCTTGGGGGACAGAGGGACCGGGGAGCTGTTTTTT.

The chain combines TRBV12-3 or TRBV12-4 with TRBJ1-6; D may be TRBD1 (5 bases). The CDR3 extends over 15 amino acids. V gave up 6 bases and J gave up 7 bases, with 16 bases separating them. CDR3 in amino acids: CASRKEGRLNSPLHF. CDR3 DNA: TGTGCCAGCAGGAAAGAGGGACGTCTCAATTCACCCCTCCACTTT.

This clonotype was found many times. At one end the junction does not follow the germline gene, possibly because of a read error. The chain joins TRBV5-1 to TRBJ1-1; perhaps TRBD1 as D (6 bases). The length of the CDR3 is 14 residues. CDR1 is SGHRS, CDR2 YFSETQ, per germline. This chain's CDR3 is CASSLVQGGTEAFF. As DNA, the CDR3 is TGTGCCAGCAGTTTAGTACAGGGAGGTACTGAAGCTTTCTTT.

This clonotype has just a few counts. The chain combines TRBV6-2 or TRBV6-3 with TRBJ1-3, with D uncertain. CDR1 and CDR2 from the germline V gene are MNHEY and SVGEGT. The V gene lost 6 bases and the J gene lost 0 bases, with 6 bases spanning the gap. The CDR3 is 13 amino acids. Here the CDR3 reads CASRDNSGNTIYF. In nucleotides, the CDR3 is TGTGCCAGCAGAGACAACTCTGGAAACACCATATATTTT.

This clonotype was observed a handful of times. V usage is TRBV4-2 and J usage is TRBJ2-1; D may be TRBD1 (6 bases). This CDR3 region has 13 residues. The V gene lost 0 bases and the J gene lost 12 bases, with 12 bases spanning the gap. Germline lookup yields CDR1 LGHNA and CDR2 YNFKEQ. The CDR3: CASSQDKGTWQFF. CDR3 nucleotides: TGTGCCAGCAGCCAAGATAAAGGGACATGGCAGTTCTTC.

The V call is TRBV10-3, the J call TRBJ2-7; D uncertain. V was shortened by 5 bases and J by 2 bases, with 13 bases between the two germline ends. The germline V gene has CDR1 ENHRY and CDR2 SYGVKD. The CDR3 sequence is 14 residues long. The CDR3 here is CAISPAAFAYEQYF. CDR3 sequence (DNA): TGTGCCATCAGTCCTGCGGCTTTCGCCTACGAGCAGTACTTC.

This clonotype showed up just a few times. The chain is built from TRBV20-1 and TRBJ2-3, with a possible D match to TRBD2 (6 bases). Germline loops: CDR1 DFQATT, CDR2 SNEGSKA (reference sequence). CDR3 size: 16 residues. Trimming removed 0 bases at V and 0 bases at J, with 13 bases between. The CDR3 sequence is CSARDPVAASTDTQYF. Written as DNA, the CDR3 is TGCAGTGCTAGAGATCCGGTAGCGGCTAGCACAGATACGCAGTATTTT.

This clonotype showed up just a few times. The rearrangement links TRBV20-1 to TRBJ1-2, with D tentatively TRBD1 (5 bases). The CDR3 length is 17 residues. Germline V lookup: CDR1 DFQATT, CDR2 SNEGSKA (reference sequence). The V end lost 5 bases, the J end lost 7 bases, and 29 bases lay between the germline ends. In nucleotides, the CDR3 is TGCAGTGCTCATCCGGGACGCCGAAGGTTTGAAGGTGGTGGCTACACCTTC. It is translated as CSAHPGRRRFEGGGYTF.

This clonotype was counted a few times. The gene calls are TRBV7-2 and TRBJ2-3, with D perhaps TRBD2 (6 bases). CDR1 SGHTA and CDR2 FQGNSA come from the germline V gene. The V end lost 0 bases, the J end lost 3 bases, and 7 bases lay between the germline ends. The CDR3 is 14 residues long. CDR3 bases: TGTGCCAGCAGCTTAGCTCGGGAGACAGATACGCAGTATTTT. Translated: CASSLARETDTQYF.

This chain joins TRBV12-3 or TRBV12-4 and TRBJ2-7, with D perhaps TRBD2 (6 bases). The CDR3 consists of 15 residues. The V gene lost 2 bases and the J gene lost 1 base, with 12 bases spanning the gap. CDR3 sequence reads: CASSLWGTVSYEQYF. For the CDR3, the DNA is TGTGCCAGCAGTTTATGGGGGACTGTTTCCTACGAGCAGTACTTC.